The entry below gives a single T cell receptor beta chain sequence along with its context. Its target is not known. The data originate from a study of cytotoxic CD8 clonotypes in ibrutinib-treated CLL. Study-level background: Among the patients, roughly ten presented as relapsed/refractory and around 16 as treatment-naive; around 18 showed unmutated IGHV. Samples showed on average about 250,000 productive templates and 94,082 productive rearrangements. Among responders, around 24 were partial and 2 complete; after median roughly 66 months, approximately 15 stayed remitted and some twelve progressed. The study's findings and limits: Clonality, elevated at ibrutinib response, dropped back toward baseline at progression.

This table comes from immunoSEQ multiplex PCR, and its TCRdb copy is limited to in-frame clones, with some not included. The table has around 330,000 clones, over 55% seen once. The V gene lost 4 bases and the J gene lost 1 base, with 10 bases spanning the gap. The CDR3 covers 14 residues. Germline CDR1 SGHNT, CDR2 YYREEE (reference sequence). J is TRBJ2-3 and V is TRBV5-4; no firm D call. This specimen was PBMCs, taken after 36 months of ibrutinib treatment. This receptor was obtained from a human donor with chronic lymphocytic leukemia. The CDR3 region has the DNA TGTGCCAGCAGCCTCGAGCTGGGCACAGATACGCAGTATTTT. Translated, it gives CASSLELGTDTQYF. Together with reference TRBV5-4 and TRBJ2-3, the CDR3 gives the full variable domain: ETGVTQSPTHLIKTRGQQVTLRCSSQSGHNTVSWYQQALGQGPQFIFQYYREEENGRGNFPPRFSGLQFPNYSSELNVNALELDDSALYLCASSLELGTDTQYFGPGTRLTVL.